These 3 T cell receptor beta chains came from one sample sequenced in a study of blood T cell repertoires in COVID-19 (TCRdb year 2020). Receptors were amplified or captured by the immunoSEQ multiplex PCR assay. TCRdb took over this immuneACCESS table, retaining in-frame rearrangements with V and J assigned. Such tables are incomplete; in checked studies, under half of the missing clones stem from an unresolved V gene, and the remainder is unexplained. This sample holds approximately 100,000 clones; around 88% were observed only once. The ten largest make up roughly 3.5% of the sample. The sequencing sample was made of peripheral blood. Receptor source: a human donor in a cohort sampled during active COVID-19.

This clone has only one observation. The chain's CDR3 is CASSLRQGRSEKLFF. Here the CDR3 DNA reads TGTGCCAGCAGCCTACGACAGGGGAGGAGTGAAAAACTGTTTTTT. J is TRBJ1-4 and V is TRBV3-1 (or the pseudogene TRBV3-2), with TRBD1 identical over 8 bases. Germline V gives CDR1 LGHDT, CDR2 YNNKEL (reference sequence). The junction had 8 bases not matched to a gene; V was cut back by 4 bases and J by 7 bases. The CDR3 totals 15 residues.

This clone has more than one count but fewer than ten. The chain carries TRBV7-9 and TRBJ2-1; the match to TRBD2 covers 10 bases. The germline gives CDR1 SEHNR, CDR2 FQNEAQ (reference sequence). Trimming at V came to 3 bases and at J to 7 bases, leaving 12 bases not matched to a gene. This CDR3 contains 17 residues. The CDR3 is CASSFVGLAGGWNEQFF. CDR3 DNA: TGTGCCAGCAGCTTTGTGGGATTAGCGGGGGGATGGAATGAGCAGTTCTTC.

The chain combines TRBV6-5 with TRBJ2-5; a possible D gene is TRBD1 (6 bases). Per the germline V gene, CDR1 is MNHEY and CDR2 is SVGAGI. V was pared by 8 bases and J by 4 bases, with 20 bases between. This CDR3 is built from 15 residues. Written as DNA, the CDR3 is TGTGCCAGCTACACAAGGGGAGCAGGGGCAGAGACCCAGTACTTC. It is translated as CASYTRGAGAETQYF.